Listed here is a single T cell receptor beta chain. Seattle patients were enrolled while actively infected and followed longitudinally. Authors' analysis steps: The authors estimated nucleated cell counts from reference gene primer amplification. Generated by immunoSEQ multiplex PCR, the TCRdb table keeps only in-frame clones and is missing some. For V, J and clone size, that table is used; D and trimming come from the DNA. The data show 150,000 to 200,000 clones, just under 90% seen once. The entry originates in a study of blood T cell repertoires in COVID-19. Study summary: Acute and convalescent COVID-19 samples came from the United States, Italy and Spain. PBMCs, B-cell-depleted T cells, or T cells provided the cDNA or gDNA that made up the material.

The sequencing sample was made of peripheral blood. The source is a woman aged 70 to 79 with COVID-19, enrolled during active disease.

The CDR3, as DNA: TGTGCCAGCAGCCAGCGGGAGTACAACAATGAGCAGTTCTTC. Translated: CASSQREYNNEQFF. V usage is TRBV11-3 and J usage is TRBJ2-1, with 8 nucleotides matching TRBD2. The germline V gene encodes CDR1 SGHNT and CDR2 YENEEA. This CDR3 contains 14 residues. V lost 5 bases and J lost 5; bases outside the gene matches: 5.